The TCR beta chain under discussion was sequenced for a study of OX40 agonist ivuxolimab in advanced cancers. Study background: Prior therapy, whether anti-PD-1, anti-PD-L1 or anti-CTLA-4, was allowed, and roughly 40% had some. The study, taken as a whole, reports: Clones of CD4+ and CD8+ blood T cells grew by week 6 at doses of 0.1 to 3.0 mg/kg.

Profiled with immunoSEQ multiplex PCR; TCRdb holds only in-frame clones, not every one. Of about 18,000 clones listed, roughly 74% are singletons. Systemic immunosuppression or autoimmune disease history was grounds to exclude patients. This CDR3 region has 14 residues. Trimming cost V 5 bases and J 4 bases; bases outside gene matches: 5. Per the germline V gene, CDR1 is MRHNA and CDR2 is SNTAGT. Of note for this clone: The antigen remains unidentified.

This TCR was recovered from an adult with an advanced solid tumor such as melanoma, head and neck, liver or kidney cancer. Sequenced here: CD4+ or CD8+ T cells sorted from blood, sampled in a trial of the OX40 agonist ivuxolimab. The chain recombines TRBV6-4 with TRBJ1-5; 7 bases fit TRBD1. The CDR3 region has the DNA TGTGCCAGCAGTACAGGGGATGCAAATCAGCCCCAGCATTTT. It is translated as CASSTGDANQPQHF.